The 12 T cell receptor beta chains reported below all come from one sample, sequenced in a study of blood T cell repertoires in COVID-19. Data came from immunoSEQ multiplex PCR; TCRdb stores just in-frame clones and leaves some out. The sample lists 150,000 to 200,000 clones; 94% were seen once. The source material was peripheral blood. Receptor source: a man aged 25 to 40 with COVID-19, enrolled during active disease.

This clone was recorded once. The chain has TRBV6-2 or TRBV6-3 and TRBJ2-5, with D maybe TRBD1 (6 bases). V was shortened by 3 bases and J by 3 bases, with 11 bases between the two germline ends. Germline loops: CDR1 MNHEY, CDR2 SVGEGT. The CDR3 runs to 14 residues. The CDR3 here is CASSYHRDKETQYF. The DNA of the CDR3 is TGTGCCAGCAGTTATCACCGGGACAAAGAGACCCAGTACTTC.

Here the CDR3 reads CASSLRGGANYGYTF. The CDR3 DNA follows: TGTGCCAGCAGCTTAAGGGGGGGAGCTAACTATGGCTACACCTTC. The chain employs TRBV7-3 and TRBJ1-2, with a possible D match to TRBD1 (5 bases). Germline assignment: CDR1 SGHTA and CDR2 FQGTGA. The CDR3 totals 15 residues. With 1 base removed from V and 0 bases from J, the gap between germline ends came to 9 bases.

The chain has TRBV7-9 and TRBJ2-7, with a possible D match to TRBD1 (5 bases). The germline CDR1 and CDR2 sequences are SEHNR and FQNEAQ (reference sequence). This CDR3 comprises 15 residues. V shed 2 bases and J shed 5 bases, with 16 bases lying between them. CDR3: CASSLSQGFIHEQYF. In DNA, the CDR3 is TGTGCCAGCAGCTTATCTCAGGGTTTCATCCACGAGCAGTACTTC.

The chain links TRBV19 to TRBJ1-2; 10 bases agree with TRBD1. CDR1 and CDR2 (germline): LNHDA, SQIVND (reference sequence). This CDR3 region has 13 residues. The V gene end was trimmed by 9 bases and the J gene end by 8 bases; junction bases not matched to a gene: 9. The CDR3 is CASSGTGATGYTF. The CDR3, as DNA: TGTGCCAGCTCCGGGACAGGGGCTACGGGCTACACCTTC. Combining the CDR3 with reference TRBV19 and TRBJ1-2 gives the whole variable domain DGGITQSPKYLFRKEGQNVTLSCEQNLNHDAMYWYRQDPGQGLRLIYYSQIVNDFQKGDIAEGYSVSREKKESFPLTVTSAQKNPTAFYLCASSGTGATGYTFGSGTRLTVV.

CDR3 nucleotides: TGTGCCAGCTCACCCCGGCCGGGACAGGGAACGAACACTGAAGCTTTCTTT. As protein: CASSPRPGQGTNTEAFF. The gene calls are TRBV18 and TRBJ1-1, with 9 nucleotides matching TRBD1. The CDR3 totals 17 residues. The ends lost 3 bases at V and 1 base at J; junction bases unmatched: 9. Germline-derived CDR1 and CDR2 are KGHSH and LQKENI.

V is TRBV7-2 and J is TRBJ2-5; a possible D gene is TRBD2 (6 bases). V dropped 2 bases and J dropped 1 base, with 11 bases sitting between them. The CDR3 loop spans 15 amino acids. Germline V gene sequence: CDR1 SGHTA, CDR2 FQGNSA. The CDR3 region has the DNA TGTGCCAGCAGCTTATTTGGGCGGGGCCAAGAGACCCAGTACTTC. Its protein product is CASSLFGRGQETQYF.

The chain is built from TRBV6-5 and TRBJ1-6; D ambiguous. This CDR3 has 15 amino acids. Germline CDR1 reads MNHEY; CDR2 reads SVGAGI. V was clipped by 0 bases and J by 9 bases, with 12 bases between them. The chain's CDR3 is CASSYSKWEGSPLHF. The CDR3 DNA is TGTGCCAGCAGTTACTCGAAGTGGGAGGGTTCACCCCTCCACTTT.

This chain joins TRBV6-5 and TRBJ1-1; TRBD1 matches at 7 bases. With V trimmed by 6 bases and J by 4 bases, 8 bases remained unmatched. Germline CDR1 reads MNHEY; CDR2 reads SVGAGI. This CDR3 is built from 14 residues. The DNA of the CDR3 is TGTGCCAGCAGGAGGGGACAGCAGAGCACTGAAGCTTTCTTT. Residues: CASRRGQQSTEAFF.

The chain joins TRBV7-3 to TRBJ2-3, with 10 bases identical to TRBD2. The CDR3 has 15 residues. The germline V gene has CDR1 SGHTA and CDR2 FQGTGA. Trimming cost V 1 base and J 6 bases; bases outside gene matches: 4. The CDR3 reads CASSLKAGGPDTQYF. The CDR3 DNA sequence: TGTGCCAGCAGCTTAAAAGCGGGGGGGCCCGATACGCAGTATTTT.

The chain joins TRBV5-6 to TRBJ1-2, with a weak D call TRBD1 (5 bases). Trimming cost V 4 bases and J 7 bases, with 23 bases left between them. Germline loops: CDR1 SGHDT, CDR2 YYEEEE. This CDR3 region has 16 residues. The CDR3 nucleotides are TGTGCCAGCAGCCCGCGGGGTTCTGGTGGGACGGGTGGCTACACCTTC. Its translation: CASSPRGSGGTGGYTF.

The chain couples TRBV15 to TRBJ2-7; D perhaps matches TRBD1 (6 bases). The CDR3 contains 15 residues. Germline CDR1 and CDR2: LNHNV and YYDKDF (reference sequence). V lost 0 bases and J 1 base, leaving 10 bases between the germline ends. CDR3 protein: CATSREMDSSYEQYF. CDR3 coding DNA: TGTGCCACCAGCAGAGAGATGGACAGTTCCTACGAGCAGTACTTC. Full variable domain (rest looked up from reference TRBV15 and TRBJ2-7): DAMVIQNPRYQVTQFGKPVTLSCSQTLNHNVMYWYQQKSSQAPKLLFHYYDKDFNNEADTPDNFQSRRPNTSFCFLDIRSPGLGDTAMYLCATSREMDSSYEQYFGPGTRLTVT.

The chain carries TRBV9 and TRBJ2-1, with TRBD1 as a possible D gene (6 bases). The CDR3 is made up of 16 amino acids. In germline, CDR1 is SGDLS, CDR2 YYNGEE. Trimming removed 0 bases from V and 9 bases from J, with 19 bases in between. This CDR3 is CASSVVHQGMGSEQFF. CDR3 nucleotide sequence: TGTGCCAGCAGCGTAGTGCATCAGGGGATGGGTAGTGAGCAGTTCTTC. The full variable domain, its missing parts supplied by reference TRBV9 and TRBJ2-1, is DSGVTQTPKHLITATGQRVTLRCSPRSGDLSVYWYQQSLDQGLQFLIQYYNGEERAKGNILERFSAQQFPDLHSELNLSSLELGDSALYFCASSVVHQGMGSEQFFGPGTRLTVL.